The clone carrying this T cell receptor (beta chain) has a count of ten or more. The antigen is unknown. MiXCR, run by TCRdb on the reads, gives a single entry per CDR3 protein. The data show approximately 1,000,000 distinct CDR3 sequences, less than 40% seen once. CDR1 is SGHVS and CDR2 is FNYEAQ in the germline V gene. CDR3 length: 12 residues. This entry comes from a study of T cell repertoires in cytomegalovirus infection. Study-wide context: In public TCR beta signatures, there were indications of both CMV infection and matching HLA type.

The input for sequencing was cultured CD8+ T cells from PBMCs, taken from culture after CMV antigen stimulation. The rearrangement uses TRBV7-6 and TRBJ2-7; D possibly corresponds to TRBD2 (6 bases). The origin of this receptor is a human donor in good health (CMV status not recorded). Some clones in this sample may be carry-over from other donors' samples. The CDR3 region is CAARRGAGEQYF. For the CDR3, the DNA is TGTGCGGCCCGGCGGGGTGCGGGGGAGCAGTACTTC.